This T cell receptor beta chain derives from a study of OX40 agonist ivuxolimab in advanced cancers. The repertoire was sequenced with immunoSEQ multiplex PCR; TCRdb's copy has only in-frame clones and lacks some. This sample yields tens of thousands of clones, of which about 90% are seen a single time; 1.3% belongs to the top ten. Germline-derived CDR1 and CDR2 are SEHNR and FQNEAQ (reference sequence). Trimming took off 1 base at V and 3 bases at J, with 9 bases between the two ends. The CDR3 extends over 14 amino acids. The sample consisted of CD4+ or CD8+ T cells sorted from blood, taken in a trial of the OX40 agonist ivuxolimab. The chain has TRBV7-9 and TRBJ1-2; D perhaps matches TRBD1 (6 bases). The origin of this receptor is an adult with an advanced solid tumor such as melanoma, head and neck, liver or kidney cancer. The CDR3 DNA follows: TGTGCCAGCAGCTTAGGGGGGCTCGACTATGGCTACACCTTC. It specifies CASSLGGLDYGYTF.